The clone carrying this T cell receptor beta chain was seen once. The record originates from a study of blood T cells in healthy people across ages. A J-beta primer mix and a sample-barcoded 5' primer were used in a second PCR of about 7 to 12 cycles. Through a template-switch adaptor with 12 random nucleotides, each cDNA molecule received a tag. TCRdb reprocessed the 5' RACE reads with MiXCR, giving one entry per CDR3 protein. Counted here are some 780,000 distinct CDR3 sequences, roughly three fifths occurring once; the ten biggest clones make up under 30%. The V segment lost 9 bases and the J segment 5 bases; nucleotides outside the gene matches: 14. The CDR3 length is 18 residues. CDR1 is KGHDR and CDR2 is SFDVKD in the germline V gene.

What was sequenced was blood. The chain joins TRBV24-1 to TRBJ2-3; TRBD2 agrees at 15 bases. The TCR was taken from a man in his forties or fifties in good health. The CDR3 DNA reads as TGTGCCACCGAGGGACTAGCGGGAGGTCCCCGCGGTTTAGATACGCAGTATTTT. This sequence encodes CATEGLAGGPRGLDTQYF.